The rows below give T cell receptor beta chains drawn from one sample of a study of Graves' ophthalmopathy and Graves' hyperthyroidism. Using its own MiXCR run on the multiplex PCR reads, TCRdb lists one record per CDR3 protein. The data show approximately 160,000 distinct CDR3 sequences, roughly 37% seen once. Source material: peripheral blood. The receptors here all came from a woman between 35 and 50 years old with Graves' ophthalmopathy. Both conserved end residues are part of each CDR3. The D gene is left open where the match is weak. Size values are once, few and many counts, or a class for expanded clones, and some rows have none.

>many|TRBV28|-|TRBJ2-5
CASSFAQKGRQETQYF
TGTGCCAGCAGTTTTGCTCAGAAAGGAAGACAAGAGACCCAGTACTTC
>once|TRBV6-2/TRBV6-3|-|TRBJ2-7
CASSYGLASYEQYF
TGTGCCAGCAGTTATGGGCTAGCCTCCTACGAGCAGTACTTC
>-|TRBV7-8|TRBD1|TRBJ1-2
CASTISGTGYYGYTF
TGTGCCAGCACTATCTCCGGGACAGGGTACTATGGCTACACCTTC
>many|TRBV5-6|-|TRBJ2-2
CASSLYKNTGELFF
TGTGCCAGCAGCTTGTACAAGAACACCGGGGAGCTGTTTTTT
>many|TRBV12-3/TRBV12-4|TRBD1|TRBJ1-1
CASRRGLTEAFF
TGTGCCAGCCGCAGGGGGCTGACTGAAGCTTTCTTT
>-|TRBV11-2|-|TRBJ2-7
CASRPTDTYEQYF
TGTGCCAGCAGACCGACTGACACCTACGAGCAGTACTTC
>many|TRBV12-3/TRBV12-4|TRBD1|TRBJ1-6
CASSLEGGSYARYNSPLHF
TGTGCCAGCAGTCTAGAAGGGGGCAGCTATGCAAGATATAATTCACCCCTCCACTTT
>once|TRBV11-2|-|TRBJ2-7
CASRPGRHDYEQYF
TGTGCCAGCCGGCCGGGGCGGCACGATTACGAGCAGTACTTC
>few|TRBV20-1|-|TRBJ1-2
CSALQGGANYGYTF
TGCAGTGCCCTTCAAGGTGGAGCTAACTATGGCTACACCTTC
>many|TRBV28|-|TRBJ1-3
CASSLLNTIYF
TGTGCCAGCAGTTTATTGAACACCATATATTTT
>many|TRBV2|-|TRBJ1-6
CASSGTRRLNSPLHF
TGTGCCAGCAGTGGTACGCGGAGGTTGAATTCACCCCTCCACTTT
>many|TRBV18|TRBD1|TRBJ1-5
CASSGTGGSQPQHF
TGTGCCAGCTCAGGCACAGGGGGGAGCCAGCCCCAGCATTTT
>many|TRBV27|-|TRBJ1-5
CASSFIDQPQHF
TGTGCCAGCAGTTTTATTGATCAGCCCCAGCATTTT
>many|TRBV11-2|-|TRBJ1-2
CASSLGGYNGYTF
TGTGCCAGCAGCTTGGGGGGATACAACGGCTACACCTTC
>many|TRBV11-2|TRBD1|TRBJ1-6
CASSRDRGNNSPLHF
TGTGCCAGCAGCAGAGACAGGGGGAATAATTCACCCCTCCACTTT
>-|TRBV7-8|TRBD1|TRBJ2-7
CASSLGGQGVLTYEQYF
TGTGCCAGCAGCTTAGGGGGACAGGGGGTCCTGACCTACGAGCAGTACTTC
>-|TRBV12-3/TRBV12-4|-|TRBJ1-2
CASRGRNNYGYTF
TGTGCCTCCAGGGGCAGGAATAACTATGGCTACACCTTC